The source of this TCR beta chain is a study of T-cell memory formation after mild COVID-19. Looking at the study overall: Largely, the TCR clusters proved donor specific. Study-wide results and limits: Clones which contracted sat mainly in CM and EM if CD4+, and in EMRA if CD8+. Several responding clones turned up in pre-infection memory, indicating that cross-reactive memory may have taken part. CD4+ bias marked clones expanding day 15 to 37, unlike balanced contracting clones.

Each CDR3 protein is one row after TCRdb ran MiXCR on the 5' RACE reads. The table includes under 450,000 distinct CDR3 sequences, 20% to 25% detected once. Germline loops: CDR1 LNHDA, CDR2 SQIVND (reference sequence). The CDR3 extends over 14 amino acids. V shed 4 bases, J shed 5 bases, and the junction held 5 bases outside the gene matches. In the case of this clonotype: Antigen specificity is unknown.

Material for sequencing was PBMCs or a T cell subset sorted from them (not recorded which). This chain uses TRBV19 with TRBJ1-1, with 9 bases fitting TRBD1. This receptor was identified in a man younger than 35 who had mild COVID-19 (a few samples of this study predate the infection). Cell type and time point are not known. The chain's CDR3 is CASSTGQGGTEAFF. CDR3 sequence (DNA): TGTGCCAGTAGTACGGGACAGGGTGGGACTGAAGCTTTCTTT.